This T cell receptor (beta chain) was captured in a study of control samples from healthy donors and cancer patients. This CDR3 has 17 amino acids. The germline V and J ends were trimmed by 0 bases and 1 base, with 15 bases remaining between them. The germline V gene has CDR1 LGHNT and CDR2 FRNRAP. TCRdb keeps only in-frame clones here, not all; method: immunoSEQ multiplex PCR. The sample lists under 70,000 clones; around 95% were seen once. This chain connects TRBV12-5 to TRBJ1-1; D not certain. Sequences were obtained from blood. This TCR was sampled from a woman between 18 and 30 years old in good health. The chain's CDR3 is CASGLVKSRAENTEAFF. In nucleotides, the CDR3 is TGTGCTAGTGGTTTGGTGAAGTCGAGGGCAGAGAACACTGAAGCTTTCTTT.